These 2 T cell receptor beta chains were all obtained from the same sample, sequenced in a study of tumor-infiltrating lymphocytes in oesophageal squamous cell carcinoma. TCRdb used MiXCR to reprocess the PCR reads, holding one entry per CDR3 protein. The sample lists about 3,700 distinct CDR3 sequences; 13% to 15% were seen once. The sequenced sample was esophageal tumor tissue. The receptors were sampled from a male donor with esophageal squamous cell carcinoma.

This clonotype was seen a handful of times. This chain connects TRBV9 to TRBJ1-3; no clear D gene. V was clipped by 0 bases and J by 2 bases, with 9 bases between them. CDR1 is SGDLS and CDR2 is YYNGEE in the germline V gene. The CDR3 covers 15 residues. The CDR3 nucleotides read TGTGCCAGCAGCGTAGGGCACGGGACTGGAAACACCATATATTTT. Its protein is CASSVGHGTGNTIYF.

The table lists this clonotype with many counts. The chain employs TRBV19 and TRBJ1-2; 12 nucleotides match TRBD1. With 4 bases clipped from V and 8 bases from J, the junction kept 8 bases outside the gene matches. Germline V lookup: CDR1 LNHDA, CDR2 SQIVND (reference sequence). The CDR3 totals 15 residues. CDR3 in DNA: TGTGCCAGTAGTACCCCGGGGACAGGGGGCTTGGGCTACACCTTC. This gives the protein CASSTPGTGGLGYTF.